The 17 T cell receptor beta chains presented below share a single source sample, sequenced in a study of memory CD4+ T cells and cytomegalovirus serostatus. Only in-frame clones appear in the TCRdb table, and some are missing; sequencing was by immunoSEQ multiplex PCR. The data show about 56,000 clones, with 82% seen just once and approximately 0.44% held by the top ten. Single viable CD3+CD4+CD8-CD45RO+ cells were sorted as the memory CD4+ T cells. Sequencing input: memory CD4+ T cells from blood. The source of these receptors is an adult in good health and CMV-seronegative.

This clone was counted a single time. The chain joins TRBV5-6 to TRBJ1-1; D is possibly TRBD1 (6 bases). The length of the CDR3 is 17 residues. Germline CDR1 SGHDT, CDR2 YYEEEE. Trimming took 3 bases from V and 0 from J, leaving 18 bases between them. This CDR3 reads CASSSLGDTTLNTEAFF. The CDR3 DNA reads TGTGCCAGCAGCTCCTTGGGGGACACAACCTTGAACACTGAAGCTTTCTTT.

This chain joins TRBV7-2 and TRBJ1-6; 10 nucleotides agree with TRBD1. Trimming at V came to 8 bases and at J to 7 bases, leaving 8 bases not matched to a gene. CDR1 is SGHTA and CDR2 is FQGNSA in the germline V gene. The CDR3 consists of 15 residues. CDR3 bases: TGTGCCAGCGGACAGGGGGTTTTTGGGAATTCACCCCTCCACTTT. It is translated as CASGQGVFGNSPLHF. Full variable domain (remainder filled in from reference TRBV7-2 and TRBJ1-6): GAGVSQSPSNKVTEKGKDVELRCDPISGHTALYWYRQSLGQGLEFLIYFQGNSAPDKSGLPSDRFSAERTGGSVSTLTIQRTQQEDSAVYLCASGQGVFGNSPLHFGNGTRLTVT.

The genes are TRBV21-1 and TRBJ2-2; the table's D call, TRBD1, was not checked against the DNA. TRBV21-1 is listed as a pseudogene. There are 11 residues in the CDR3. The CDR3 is CASSPKDKLFF. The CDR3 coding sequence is TGTGCCAGCAGCCCTAAGGACAAGCTGTTTTTT.

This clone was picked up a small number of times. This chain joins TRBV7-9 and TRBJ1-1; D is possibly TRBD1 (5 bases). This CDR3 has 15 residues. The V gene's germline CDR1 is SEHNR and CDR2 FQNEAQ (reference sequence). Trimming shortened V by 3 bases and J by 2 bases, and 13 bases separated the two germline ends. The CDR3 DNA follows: TGTGCCAGCAGCTTGGTCAGGGAGTTAAACACTGAAGCTTTCTTT. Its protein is CASSLVRELNTEAFF.

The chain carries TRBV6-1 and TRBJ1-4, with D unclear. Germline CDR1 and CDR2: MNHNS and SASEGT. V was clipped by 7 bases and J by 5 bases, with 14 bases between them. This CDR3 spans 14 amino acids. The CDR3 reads CASTPGPANEKLFF. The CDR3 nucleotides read TGTGCCAGCACCCCGGGCCCCGCGAATGAAAAACTGTTTTTT.

The CDR3 DNA follows: TGCGCCAGCAGCCAAGAAGTAAACAATGAGCAGTTCTTC. Its translation: CASSQEVNNEQFF. The chain carries TRBV4-3 and TRBJ2-1, with D uncertain. V shed 0 bases and J shed 5 bases, with 5 bases lying between them. From germline, CDR1 is LGHNA and CDR2 YSLEER. There are 13 residues in the CDR3.

CDR3 in DNA: TGTGCCAGCAGCTTGGCGTTCGAGCAGTACTTC. It encodes CASSLAFEQYF. The rearrangement uses TRBV5-6 and TRBJ2-7; D call uncertain. The CDR3 runs 11 residues. Trimming took off 0 bases at V and 6 bases at J, with 4 bases between the two ends. Germline lookup yields CDR1 SGHDT and CDR2 YYEEEE.

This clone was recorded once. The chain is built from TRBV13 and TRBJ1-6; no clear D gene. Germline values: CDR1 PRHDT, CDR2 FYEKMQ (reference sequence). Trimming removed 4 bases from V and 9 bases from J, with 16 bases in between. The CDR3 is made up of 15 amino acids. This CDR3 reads CASSSGLGRGSPLHF. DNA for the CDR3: TGTGCCAGCAGCTCCGGGCTGGGGAGAGGTTCACCCCTCCACTTT. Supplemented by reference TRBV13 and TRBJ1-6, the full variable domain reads AAGVIQSPRHLIKEKRETATLKCYPIPRHDTVYWYQQGPGQDPQFLISFYEKMQSDKGSIPDRFSAQQFSDYHSELNMSSLELGDSALYFCASSSGLGRGSPLHFGNGTRLTVT.

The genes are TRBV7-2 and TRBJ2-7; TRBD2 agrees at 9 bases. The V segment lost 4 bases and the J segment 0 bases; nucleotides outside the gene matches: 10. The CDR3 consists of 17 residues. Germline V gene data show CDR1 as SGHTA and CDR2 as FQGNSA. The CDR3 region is CASSSLAGALSSYEQYF. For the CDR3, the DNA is TGTGCCAGCAGCTCCTTAGCGGGGGCTCTCAGCTCCTACGAGCAGTACTTC. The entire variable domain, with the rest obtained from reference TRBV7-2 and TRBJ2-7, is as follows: GAGVSQSPSNKVTEKGKDVELRCDPISGHTALYWYRQSLGQGLEFLIYFQGNSAPDKSGLPSDRFSAERTGGSVSTLTIQRTQQEDSAVYLCASSSLAGALSSYEQYFGPGTRLTVT.

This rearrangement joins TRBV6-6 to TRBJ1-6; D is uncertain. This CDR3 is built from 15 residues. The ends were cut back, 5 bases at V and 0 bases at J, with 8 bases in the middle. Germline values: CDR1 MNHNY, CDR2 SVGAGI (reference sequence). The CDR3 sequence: CASSPISSYNSPLHF. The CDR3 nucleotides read TGTGCCAGCAGTCCAATAAGCTCCTATAATTCACCCCTCCACTTT.

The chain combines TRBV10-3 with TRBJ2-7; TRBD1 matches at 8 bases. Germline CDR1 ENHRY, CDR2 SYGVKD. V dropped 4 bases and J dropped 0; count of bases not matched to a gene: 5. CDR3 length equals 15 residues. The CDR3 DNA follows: TGTGCCATCAGTGGGACAGGGAGGATCTCCTACGAGCAGTACTTC. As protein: CAISGTGRISYEQYF.

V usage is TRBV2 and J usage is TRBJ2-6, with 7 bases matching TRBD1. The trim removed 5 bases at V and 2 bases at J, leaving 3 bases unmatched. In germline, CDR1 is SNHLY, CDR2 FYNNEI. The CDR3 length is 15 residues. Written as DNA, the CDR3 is TGTGCCAGCAGTATAGACAGGGCTGGGGCCAACGTCCTGACTTTC. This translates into CASSIDRAGANVLTF.

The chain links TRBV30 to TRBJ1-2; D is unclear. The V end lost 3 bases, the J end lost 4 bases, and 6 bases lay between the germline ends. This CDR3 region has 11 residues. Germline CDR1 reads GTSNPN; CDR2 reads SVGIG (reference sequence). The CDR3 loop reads CAWSLSYGYTF. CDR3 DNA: TGTGCCTGGAGCTTGTCCTATGGCTACACCTTC.

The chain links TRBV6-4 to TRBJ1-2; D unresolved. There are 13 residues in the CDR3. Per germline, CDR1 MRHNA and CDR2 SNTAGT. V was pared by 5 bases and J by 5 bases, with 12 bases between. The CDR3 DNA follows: TGTGCCAGCAGTCCGGGTCTTTTTTATGGCTACACCTTC. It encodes CASSPGLFYGYTF.

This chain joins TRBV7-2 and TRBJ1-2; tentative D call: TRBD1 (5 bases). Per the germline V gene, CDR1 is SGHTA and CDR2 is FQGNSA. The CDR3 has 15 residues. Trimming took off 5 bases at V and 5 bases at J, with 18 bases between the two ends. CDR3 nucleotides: TGTGCCAGCAGCCCCGACTGGGGACCTTCTTATGGCTACACCTTC. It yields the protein CASSPDWGPSYGYTF.

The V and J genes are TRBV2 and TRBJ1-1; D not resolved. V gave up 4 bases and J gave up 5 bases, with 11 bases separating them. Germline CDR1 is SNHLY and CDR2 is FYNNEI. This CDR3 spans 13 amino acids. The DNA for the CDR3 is TGTGCCAGCAGTGTGGCGATAAATACTGAAGCTTTCTTT. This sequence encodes CASSVAINTEAFF.

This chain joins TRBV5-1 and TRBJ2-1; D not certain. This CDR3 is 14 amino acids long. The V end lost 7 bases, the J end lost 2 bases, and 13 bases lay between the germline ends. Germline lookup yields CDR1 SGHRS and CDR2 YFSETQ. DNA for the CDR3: TGCGCCAGCGCACCCTCGGGTCCCTACAATGAGCAGTTCTTC. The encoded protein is CASAPSGPYNEQFF.